The present TCR beta chain was sequenced within a study of blood T cells in healthy people across ages. Across the whole study: Per two T cells, template switching captured roughly one barcoded beta molecule. Broader study findings: Both higher diversity and more naive CD4+ cells marked long-lived donors when set against aged donors. A roughly linear age-dependent decrease characterized TCR beta diversity per million T cells.

They isolated at least 7 million PBMCs from each sample. The germline V and J ends were trimmed by 4 bases and 0 bases, with 13 bases remaining between them. The CDR3 is 16 residues long. Germline V gene data show CDR1 as LGHDT and CDR2 as YNNKEL (reference sequence). This clonotype came up many times. Its antigen remains unidentified. Together with a sample-barcoded 5' primer, a J-beta primer mix was included in a second PCR lasting 7 to 11 cycles. TCRdb recomputed calls from the 5' RACE reads with MiXCR, one row per CDR3 protein. Here the sample spans roughly 900,000 distinct CDR3 sequences, less than 35% being singletons.

V usage is TRBV3-1 and J usage is TRBJ2-1; D may be TRBD2 (6 bases). Sequencing was performed on blood. This clonotype originated in a woman at least 80 years old in good health. The CDR3 reads CASSRWDSSSYNEQFF. The CDR3 region has the DNA TGTGCCAGCAGCCGATGGGACTCTAGCTCCTACAATGAGCAGTTCTTC.